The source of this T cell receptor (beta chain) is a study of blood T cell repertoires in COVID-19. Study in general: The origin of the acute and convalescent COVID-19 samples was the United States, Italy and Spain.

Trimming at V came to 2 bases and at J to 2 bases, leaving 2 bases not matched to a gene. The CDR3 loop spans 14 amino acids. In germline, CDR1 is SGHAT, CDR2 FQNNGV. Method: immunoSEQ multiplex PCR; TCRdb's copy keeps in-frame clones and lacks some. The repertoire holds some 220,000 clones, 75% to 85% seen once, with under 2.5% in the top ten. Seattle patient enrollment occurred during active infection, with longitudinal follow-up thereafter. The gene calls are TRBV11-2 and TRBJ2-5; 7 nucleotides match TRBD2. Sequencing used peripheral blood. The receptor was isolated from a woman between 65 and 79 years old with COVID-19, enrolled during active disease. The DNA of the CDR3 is TGTGCCAGCAGCTTAAGACTAGCTCAAGAGACCCAGTACTTC. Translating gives CASSLRLAQETQYF.